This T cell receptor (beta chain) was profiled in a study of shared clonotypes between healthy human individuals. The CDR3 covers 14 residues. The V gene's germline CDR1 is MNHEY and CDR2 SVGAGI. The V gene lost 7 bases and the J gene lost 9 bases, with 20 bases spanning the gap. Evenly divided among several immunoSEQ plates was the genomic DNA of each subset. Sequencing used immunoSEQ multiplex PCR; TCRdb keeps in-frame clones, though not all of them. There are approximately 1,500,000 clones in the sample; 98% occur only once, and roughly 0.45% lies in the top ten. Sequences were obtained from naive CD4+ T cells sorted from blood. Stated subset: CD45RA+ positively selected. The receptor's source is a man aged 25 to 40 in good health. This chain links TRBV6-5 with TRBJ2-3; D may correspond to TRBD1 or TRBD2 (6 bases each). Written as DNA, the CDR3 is TGTGCCAGCACTTTGTTCGGGGGCCGCGGCACGCAGTATTTT. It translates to CASTLFGGRGTQYF.